This TCR beta chain was retrieved from a study of synovial regulatory T cells in juvenile arthritis. About this clone: Its specificity is unknown.

Clones were sequenced by immunoSEQ multiplex PCR, and TCRdb holds only the in-frame ones, with some missing. The repertoire table contains 8,000 to 10,000 clones. Findings and limits, study-wide: Synovial Tregs shared more CDR3 sequences with iaTregs than other blood Tregs. Synovial Teff and blood CPL repertoires partially overlapped with iaTreg TCR repertoires, which were largely patient-private.

The CDR3 runs to 13 residues. A DNA sequence was not provided. CDR1 and CDR2 (germline): MNHNS, SASEGT. Specimen: Treg cells from blood. Stated subset: remaining (HLA-DR-negative) circulating blood Treg cells. The chain carries TRBV6-1 and TRBJ2-5; TCRdb's D call of TRBD1 is untestable without DNA. This sequence originates from a donor younger than 35 with juvenile idiopathic arthritis. The CDR3 sequence: CASRQQGPETQYF.